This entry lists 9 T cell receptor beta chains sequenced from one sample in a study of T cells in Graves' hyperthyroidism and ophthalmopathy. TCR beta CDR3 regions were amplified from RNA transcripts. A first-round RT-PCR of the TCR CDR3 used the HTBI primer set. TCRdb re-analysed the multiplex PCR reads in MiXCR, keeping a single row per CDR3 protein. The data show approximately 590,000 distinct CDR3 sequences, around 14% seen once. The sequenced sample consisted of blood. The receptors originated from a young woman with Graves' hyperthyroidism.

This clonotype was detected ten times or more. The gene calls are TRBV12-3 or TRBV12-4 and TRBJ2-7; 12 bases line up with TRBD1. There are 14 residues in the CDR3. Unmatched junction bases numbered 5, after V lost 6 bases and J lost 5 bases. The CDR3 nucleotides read TGTGCCAGCAGGGGACAGGGGGCGCTCCACGAGCAGTACTTC. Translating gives CASRGQGALHEQYF.

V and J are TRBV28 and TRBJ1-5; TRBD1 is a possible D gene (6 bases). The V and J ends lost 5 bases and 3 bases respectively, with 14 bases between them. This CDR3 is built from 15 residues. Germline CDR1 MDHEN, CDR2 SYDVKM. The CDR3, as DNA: TGTGCCAGCAGTATATTGCAGGGGTTCAATCAGCCCCAGCATTTT. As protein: CASSILQGFNQPQHF.

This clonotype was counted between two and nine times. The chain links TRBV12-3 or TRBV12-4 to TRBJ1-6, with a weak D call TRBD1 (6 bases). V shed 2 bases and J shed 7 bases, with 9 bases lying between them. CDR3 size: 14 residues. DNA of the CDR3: TGTGCCAGCAGTTTAACAGGGTTCAATTCACCCCTCCACTTT. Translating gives CASSLTGFNSPLHF.

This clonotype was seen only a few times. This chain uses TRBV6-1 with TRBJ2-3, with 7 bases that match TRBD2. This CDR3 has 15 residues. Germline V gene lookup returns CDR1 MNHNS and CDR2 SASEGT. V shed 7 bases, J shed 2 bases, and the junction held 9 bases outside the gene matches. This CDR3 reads CASKYDAGVTDTQYF. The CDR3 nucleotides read TGTGCCAGCAAGTACGACGCGGGGGTCACAGATACGCAGTATTTT.

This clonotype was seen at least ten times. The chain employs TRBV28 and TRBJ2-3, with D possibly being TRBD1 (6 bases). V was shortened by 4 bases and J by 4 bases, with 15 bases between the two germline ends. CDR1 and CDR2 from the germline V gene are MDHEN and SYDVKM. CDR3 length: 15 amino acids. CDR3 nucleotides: TGTGCCAGCAGTTGGATCCGCAGGGGCCCAGATACGCAGTATTTT. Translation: CASSWIRRGPDTQYF.

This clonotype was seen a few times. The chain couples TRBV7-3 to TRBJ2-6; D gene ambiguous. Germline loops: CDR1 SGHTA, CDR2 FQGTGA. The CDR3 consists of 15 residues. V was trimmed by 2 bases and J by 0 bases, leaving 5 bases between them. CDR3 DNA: TGTGCCAGCAGCTTAGACAACTCTGGGGCCAACGTCCTGACTTTC. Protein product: CASSLDNSGANVLTF.

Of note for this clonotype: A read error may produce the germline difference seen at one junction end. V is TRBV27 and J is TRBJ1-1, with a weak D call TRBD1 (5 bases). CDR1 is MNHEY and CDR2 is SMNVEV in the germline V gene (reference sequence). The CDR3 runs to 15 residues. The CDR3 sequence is CAGSFQGRANTEAFF. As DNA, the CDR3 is TGTGCCGGCAGTTTTCAGGGTAGGGCGAACACTGAAGCTTTCTTT.

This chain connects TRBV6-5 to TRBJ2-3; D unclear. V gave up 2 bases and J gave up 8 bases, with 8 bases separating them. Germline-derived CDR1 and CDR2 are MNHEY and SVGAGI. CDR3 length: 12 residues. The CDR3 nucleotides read TGTGCCAGCAGTTACGCTAGTGGTACGCAGTATTTT. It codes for CASSYASGTQYF.

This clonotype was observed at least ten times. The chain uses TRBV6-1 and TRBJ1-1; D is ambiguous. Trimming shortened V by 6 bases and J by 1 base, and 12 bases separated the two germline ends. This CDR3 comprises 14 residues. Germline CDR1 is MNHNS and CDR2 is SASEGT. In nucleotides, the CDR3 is TGTGCCAGCAGGCTTGGCGGCGGGAACACTGAAGCTTTCTTT. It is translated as CASRLGGGNTEAFF.